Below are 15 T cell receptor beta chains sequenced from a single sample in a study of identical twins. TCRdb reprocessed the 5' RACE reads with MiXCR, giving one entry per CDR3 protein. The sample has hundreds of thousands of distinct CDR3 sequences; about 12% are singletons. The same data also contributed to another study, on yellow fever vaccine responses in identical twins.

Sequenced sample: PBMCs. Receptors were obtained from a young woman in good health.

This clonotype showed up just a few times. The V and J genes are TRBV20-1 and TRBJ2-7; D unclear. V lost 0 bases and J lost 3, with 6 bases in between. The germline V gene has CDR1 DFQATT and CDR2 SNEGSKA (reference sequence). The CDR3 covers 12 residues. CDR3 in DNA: TGCAGTGCTAGAGATTCTGACTACGAGCAGTACTTC. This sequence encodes CSARDSDYEQYF.

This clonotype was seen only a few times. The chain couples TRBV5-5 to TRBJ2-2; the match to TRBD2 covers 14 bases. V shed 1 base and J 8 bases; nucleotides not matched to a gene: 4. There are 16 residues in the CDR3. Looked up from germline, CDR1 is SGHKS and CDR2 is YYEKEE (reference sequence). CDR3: CASSLFGTSGRGELFF. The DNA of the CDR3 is TGTGCCAGCAGCTTGTTTGGGACTAGCGGGAGAGGGGAGCTGTTTTTT.

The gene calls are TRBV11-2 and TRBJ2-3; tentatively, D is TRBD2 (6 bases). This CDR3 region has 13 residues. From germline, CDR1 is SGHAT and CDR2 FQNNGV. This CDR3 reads CAGRGASTDTQYF. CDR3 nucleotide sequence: TGTGCAGGGCGCGGGGCTAGCACAGATACGCAGTATTTT.

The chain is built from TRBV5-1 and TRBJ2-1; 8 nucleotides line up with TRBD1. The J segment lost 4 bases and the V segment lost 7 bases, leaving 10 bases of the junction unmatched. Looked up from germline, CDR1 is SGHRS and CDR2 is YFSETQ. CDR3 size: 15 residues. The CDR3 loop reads CASSKTGEAYNEQFF. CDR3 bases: TGCGCCAGCTCAAAGACAGGGGAAGCATACAATGAGCAGTTCTTC.

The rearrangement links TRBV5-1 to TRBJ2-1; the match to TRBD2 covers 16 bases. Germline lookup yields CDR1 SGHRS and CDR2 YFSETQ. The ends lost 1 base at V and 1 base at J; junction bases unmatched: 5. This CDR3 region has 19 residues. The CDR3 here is CASSLRGLAGGQSYNEQFF. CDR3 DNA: TGCGCCAGCAGCTTGAGGGGACTAGCGGGGGGGCAGTCCTACAATGAGCAGTTCTTC. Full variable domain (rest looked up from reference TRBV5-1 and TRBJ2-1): KAGVTQTPRYLIKTRGQQVTLSCSPISGHRSVSWYQQTPGQGLQFLFEYFSETQRNKGNFPGRFSGRQFSNSRSEMNVSTLELGDSALYLCASSLRGLAGGQSYNEQFFGPGTRLTVL.

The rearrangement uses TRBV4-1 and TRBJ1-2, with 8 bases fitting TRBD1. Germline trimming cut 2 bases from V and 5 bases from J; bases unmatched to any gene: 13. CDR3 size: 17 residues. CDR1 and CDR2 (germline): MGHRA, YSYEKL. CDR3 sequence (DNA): TGCGCCAGCAGCCAACCTTCAGGACAGGGAAAAGGGTATGGCTACACCTTC. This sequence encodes CASSQPSGQGKGYGYTF.

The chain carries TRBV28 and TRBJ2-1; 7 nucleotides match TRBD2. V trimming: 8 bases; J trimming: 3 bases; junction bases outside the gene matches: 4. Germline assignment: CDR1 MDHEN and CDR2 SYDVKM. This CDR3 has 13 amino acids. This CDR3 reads CASGREIYNEQFF. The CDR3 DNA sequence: TGTGCCAGCGGGCGGGAGATCTACAATGAGCAGTTCTTC. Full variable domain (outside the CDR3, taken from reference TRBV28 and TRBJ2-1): DVKVTQSSRYLVKRTGEKVFLECVQDMDHENMFWYRQDPGLGLRLIYFSYDVKMKEKGDIPEGYSVSREKKERFSLILESASTNQTSMYLCASGREIYNEQFFGPGTRLTVL.

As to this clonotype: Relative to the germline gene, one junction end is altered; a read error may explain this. CDR3: CASGLRQGASYNEQFF. CDR3 DNA sequence: TGTGCCAGCGGTTTACGACAGGGGGCCTCCTACAATGAGCAGTTCTTC. The chain uses TRBV27 and TRBJ2-1, with 10 positions matching TRBD1. CDR3 length equals 16 residues. Germline V gene data show CDR1 as MNHEY and CDR2 as SMNVEV (reference sequence).

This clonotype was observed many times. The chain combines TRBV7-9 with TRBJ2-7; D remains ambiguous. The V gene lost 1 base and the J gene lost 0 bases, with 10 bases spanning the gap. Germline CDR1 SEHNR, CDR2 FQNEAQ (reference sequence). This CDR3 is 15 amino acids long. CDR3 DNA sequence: TGTGCCAGCAGCTTAGATCTTTCAGTCTCCTACGAGCAGTACTTC. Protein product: CASSLDLSVSYEQYF. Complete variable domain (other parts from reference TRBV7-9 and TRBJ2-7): DTGVSQNPRHKITKRGQNVTFRCDPISEHNRLYWYRQTLGQGPEFLTYFQNEAQLEKSRLLSDRFSAERPKGSFSTLEIQRTEQGDSAMYLCASSLDLSVSYEQYFGPGTRLTVT.

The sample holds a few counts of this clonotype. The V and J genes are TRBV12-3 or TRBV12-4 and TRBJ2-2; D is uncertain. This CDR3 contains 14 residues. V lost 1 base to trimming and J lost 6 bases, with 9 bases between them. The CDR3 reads CASSLGSSAGELFF. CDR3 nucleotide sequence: TGTGCCAGCAGTTTAGGTAGTAGTGCCGGGGAGCTGTTTTTT.

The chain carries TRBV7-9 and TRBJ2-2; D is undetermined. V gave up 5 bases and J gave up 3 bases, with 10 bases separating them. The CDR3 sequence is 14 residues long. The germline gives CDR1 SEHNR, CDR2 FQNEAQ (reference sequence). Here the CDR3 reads CASSGPADTGELFF. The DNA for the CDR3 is TGTGCCAGCAGCGGACCCGCGGACACCGGGGAGCTGTTTTTT.

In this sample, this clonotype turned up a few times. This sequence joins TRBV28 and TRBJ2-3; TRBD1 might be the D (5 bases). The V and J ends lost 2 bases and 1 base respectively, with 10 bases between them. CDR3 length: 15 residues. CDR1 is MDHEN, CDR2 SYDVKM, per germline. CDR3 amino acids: CASSLGRTRTDTQYF. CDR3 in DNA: TGTGCCAGCAGTTTAGGGCGGACACGCACAGATACGCAGTATTTT.

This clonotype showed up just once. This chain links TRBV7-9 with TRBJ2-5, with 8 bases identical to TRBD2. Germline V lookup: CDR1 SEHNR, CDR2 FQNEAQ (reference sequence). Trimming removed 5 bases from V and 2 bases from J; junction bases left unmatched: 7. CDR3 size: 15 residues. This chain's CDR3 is CASSPGGAKQETQYF. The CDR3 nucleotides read TGTGCCAGCAGCCCCGGGGGGGCAAAACAAGAGACCCAGTACTTC.

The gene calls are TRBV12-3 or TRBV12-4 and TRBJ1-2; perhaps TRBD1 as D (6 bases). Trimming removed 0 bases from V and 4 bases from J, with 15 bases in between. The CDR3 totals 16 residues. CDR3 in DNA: TGTGCCAGCAGTTTAGCGGGTTGGGACACCATCTATGGCTACACCTTC. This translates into CASSLAGWDTIYGYTF.

The CDR3 bases are TGTGCCAGCAGTGGACTTGACTCCCCCTACGAGCAGTACTTC. Amino acids: CASSGLDSPYEQYF. The chain uses TRBV2 and TRBJ2-7; D unclear. This CDR3 is 14 amino acids long. V was shortened by 4 bases and J by 2 bases, with 12 bases between the two germline ends. CDR1 SNHLY and CDR2 FYNNEI come from the germline V gene.